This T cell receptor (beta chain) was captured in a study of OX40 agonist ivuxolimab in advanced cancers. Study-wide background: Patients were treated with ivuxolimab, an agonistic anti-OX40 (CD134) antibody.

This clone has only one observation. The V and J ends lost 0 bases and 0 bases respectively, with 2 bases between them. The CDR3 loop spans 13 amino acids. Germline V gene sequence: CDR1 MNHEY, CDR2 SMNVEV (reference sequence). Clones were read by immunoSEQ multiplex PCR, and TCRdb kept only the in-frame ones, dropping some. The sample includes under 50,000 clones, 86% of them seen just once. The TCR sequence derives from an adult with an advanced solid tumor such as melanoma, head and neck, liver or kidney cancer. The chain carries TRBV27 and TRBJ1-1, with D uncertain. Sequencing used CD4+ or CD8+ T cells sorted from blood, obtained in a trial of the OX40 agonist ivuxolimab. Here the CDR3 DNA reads TGTGCCAGCAGTTTATCGTTGAACACTGAAGCTTTCTTT. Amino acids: CASSLSLNTEAFF.